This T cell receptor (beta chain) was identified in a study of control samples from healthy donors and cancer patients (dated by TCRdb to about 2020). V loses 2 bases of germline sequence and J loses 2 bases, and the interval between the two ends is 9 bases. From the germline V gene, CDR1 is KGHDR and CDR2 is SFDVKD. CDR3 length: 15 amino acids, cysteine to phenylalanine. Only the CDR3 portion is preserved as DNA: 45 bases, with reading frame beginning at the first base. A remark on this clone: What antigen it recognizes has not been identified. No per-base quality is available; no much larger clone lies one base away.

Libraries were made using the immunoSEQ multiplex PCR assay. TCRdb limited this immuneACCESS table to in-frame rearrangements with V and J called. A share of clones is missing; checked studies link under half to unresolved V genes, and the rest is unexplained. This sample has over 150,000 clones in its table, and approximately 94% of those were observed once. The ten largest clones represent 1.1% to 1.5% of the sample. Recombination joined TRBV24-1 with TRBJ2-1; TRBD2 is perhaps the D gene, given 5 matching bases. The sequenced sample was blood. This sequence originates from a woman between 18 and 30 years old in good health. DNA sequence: TGTGCCACCAGTGATTCAACGAGGGCCTACAATGAGCAGTTCTTC. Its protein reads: CATSDSTRAYNEQFF.